These 12 T cell receptor beta chains originate from one sample sequenced in a study of graft-versus-host responses after intestinal transplantation. Plating combined about 200,000 CFSE-labeled responder cells with about 200,000 irradiated, violet-dye-labeled stimulator cells. Generated by immunoSEQ multiplex PCR, the TCRdb table keeps only in-frame clones and is missing some. The sample carries fewer than 25,000 clones, around two fifths recorded once. The specimen was alloreactive CD8+ T cells from a mixed lymphocyte reaction culture, collected before transplantation. Indicated subset: CFSE-low proliferating T cells sorted from roughly six-day pre-transplant mixed lymphocyte reaction (GvH or HvG direction). The origin of the receptors is a human patient who was an organ donor for intestinal transplantation.

This clone was counted a few times. V gene TRBV9 combines with J gene TRBJ2-7; TRBD2 matches 14 bases. The CDR3 runs to 17 residues. The germline gives CDR1 SGDLS, CDR2 YYNGEE. The ends lost 4 bases at V and 7 bases at J; junction bases unmatched: 13. The CDR3 DNA follows: TGTGCCAGCAGCCCCTTCCCGGGACTAGCGGGAGAATATGAGCAGTACTTC. This gives the protein CASSPFPGLAGEYEQYF.

The J gene is TRBJ1-2, the V gene TRBV4-2; 11 nucleotides line up with TRBD1. This CDR3 has 15 amino acids. V lost 3 bases and J lost 6; bases outside the gene matches: 6. Germline-derived CDR1 and CDR2 are LGHNA and YNFKEQ. CDR3 protein: CASSHGTGGSDGYTF. CDR3 bases: TGTGCCAGCAGCCACGGGACAGGGGGGTCGGATGGCTACACCTTC.

This clone has just a few counts. The chain links TRBV4-2 to TRBJ1-1; D unclear. The V end was cut by 5 bases, the J end by 4 bases, with 11 bases between. CDR3 length equals 13 residues. Germline lookup yields CDR1 LGHNA and CDR2 YNFKEQ. The CDR3 sequence: CASSLRGSTEAFF. CDR3 nucleotide sequence: TGTGCCAGCAGCTTGCGGGGTAGCACTGAAGCTTTCTTT.

V gene TRBV4-1 combines with J gene TRBJ1-2, with TRBD1 as a possible D gene (6 bases). The CDR3 runs 14 residues. The germline V gene has CDR1 MGHRA and CDR2 YSYEKL. Trimming pared 1 base from V and 2 bases from J, leaving 8 bases between. Here the CDR3 reads CASSQVGTNYGYTF. Here the CDR3 DNA reads TGCGCCAGCAGCCAAGTAGGGACAAACTATGGCTACACCTTC.

V is TRBV6-5 and J is TRBJ1-2, with 9 bases that match TRBD1. CDR3 length: 14 residues. The J segment lost 2 bases and the V segment lost 6 bases, leaving 4 bases of the junction unmatched. Germline CDR1 reads MNHEY; CDR2 reads SVGAGI. The chain's CDR3 is CASRGQGLNYGYTF. The DNA for the CDR3 is TGTGCCAGCAGAGGACAGGGGTTAAACTATGGCTACACCTTC.

The chain is built from TRBV10-3 and TRBJ2-3; D is perhaps TRBD2 (6 bases). The ends were cut back, 1 base at V and 0 bases at J, with 11 bases in the middle. The CDR3 is made up of 16 amino acids. Per the germline V gene, CDR1 is ENHRY and CDR2 is SYGVKD. This CDR3 is CAISEFGGASTDTQYF. The DNA for the CDR3 is TGTGCCATCAGTGAGTTTGGCGGGGCTAGCACAGATACGCAGTATTTT.

There are a few counts of this clone. This chain joins TRBV4-1 and TRBJ2-3, with a tentative D call TRBD2 (5 bases). The CDR3 length is 15 residues. Germline lookup yields CDR1 MGHRA and CDR2 YSYEKL. With 2 bases removed from V and 3 bases from J, the gap between germline ends came to 12 bases. The CDR3 here is CASSQLASGTDTQYF. The CDR3 DNA reads as TGCGCCAGCAGCCAATTGGCATCGGGAACAGATACGCAGTATTTT.

The V call is TRBV4-1, the J call TRBJ1-2; maybe TRBD1 (5 bases). The CDR3 is 16 amino acids. The ends were cut back, 0 bases at V and 0 bases at J, with 11 bases in the middle. From germline, CDR1 is MGHRA and CDR2 YSYEKL. CDR3 residues: CASSQEETGANYGYTF. CDR3 nucleotide sequence: TGCGCCAGCAGCCAAGAAGAAACAGGCGCTAACTATGGCTACACCTTC.

This clone is classed as medium-sized. The chain is built from TRBV2 and TRBJ2-7; 13 bases agree with TRBD2. In germline, CDR1 is SNHLY, CDR2 FYNNEI. The CDR3 covers 14 residues. Trimming at V came to 7 bases and at J to 3 bases, leaving 3 bases not matched to a gene. CDR3 region: CASTWTSGSYEQYF. DNA of the CDR3: TGTGCCAGCACGTGGACTAGCGGGAGCTACGAGCAGTACTTC.

The V call is TRBV6-5, the J call TRBJ2-2; 9 nucleotides line up with TRBD2. Trimming took 2 bases from V and 5 from J; bases not matched to a gene: 0. The CDR3 has 14 residues. Germline V gives CDR1 MNHEY, CDR2 SVGAGI. The CDR3: CASSYTSGTGELFF. CDR3 in DNA: TGTGCCAGCAGTTACACTAGCGGGACCGGGGAGCTGTTTTTT.

This rearrangement joins TRBV27 to TRBJ2-1, with TRBD2 matching 11 bases. The CDR3 totals 14 residues. V shed 4 bases, J shed 5 bases, and the junction held 1 base outside the gene matches. Germline-derived CDR1 and CDR2 are MNHEY and SMNVEV (reference sequence). CDR3 sequence reads: CASSSGLADNEQFF. In nucleotides, the CDR3 is TGTGCCAGCAGTTCGGGACTAGCGGACAATGAGCAGTTCTTC.

This sequence joins TRBV19 and TRBJ1-2, with D hard to call. Germline loops: CDR1 LNHDA, CDR2 SQIVND (reference sequence). The CDR3 contains 13 residues. Trimming took off 5 bases at V and 1 base at J, with 8 bases between the two ends. In nucleotides, the CDR3 is TGTGCCAGTAGTTATGGGAGTAACTATGGCTACACCTTC. This codes for CASSYGSNYGYTF.